The clone carrying this T cell receptor (beta chain) turned up a few times. This CDR3 is 15 amino acids long. Per the germline V gene, CDR1 is MNHEY and CDR2 is SVGEGT. Trimming at V came to 6 bases and at J to 6 bases, leaving 7 bases not matched to a gene. Original processing methods: For nucleated cells, counts were estimated from reference gene primer amplification. The table came from immunoSEQ multiplex PCR; TCRdb's copy has only in-frame clones and leaves some out. V and J calls and clone size are copied from that table; D and trimming were computed from the DNA. The profile shows 190,000 or so clones, roughly 87% of them singletons. This record comes from a study of blood T cell repertoires in COVID-19. Study overall: Nucleic acid was either cDNA or gDNA, and it came from T cells, B-cell-depleted T cells, or PBMCs.

The sequence was collected from a man in his late teens or twenties with acute COVID-19. This chain joins TRBV6-2 or TRBV6-3 and TRBJ2-2; 10 nucleotides align to TRBD1. Sequenced sample: PBMCs or T cells enriched from blood (not recorded which). The CDR3: CASSWDRGSPGELFF. Here the CDR3 DNA reads TGTGCCAGCAGCTGGGACAGGGGATCGCCCGGGGAGCTGTTTTTT.